This T cell receptor beta chain was sequenced for a study of blood T cell repertoires in COVID-19. Across the whole study: Acute and convalescent COVID-19 samples came from the United States, Italy and Spain.

Sequencing used immunoSEQ multiplex PCR; TCRdb keeps in-frame clones, though not all of them. The sample yields approximately 500,000 clones, around nine tenths seen once. CDR1 and CDR2 from the germline V gene are SEHNR and FQNEAQ (reference sequence). Trimming took off 6 bases at V and 8 bases at J, with 8 bases between the two ends. This CDR3 has 11 residues. The clonotype was recovered from a woman between 40 and 55 years old who had recovered from COVID-19. The genes are TRBV7-9 and TRBJ2-1, with D perhaps TRBD1 (5 bases). The sequenced sample consisted of PBMCs or T cells enriched from blood (not recorded which). This CDR3 is CASSSRDEQFF. CDR3 sequence (DNA): TGTGCCAGCAGTTCCAGGGATGAGCAGTTCTTC.